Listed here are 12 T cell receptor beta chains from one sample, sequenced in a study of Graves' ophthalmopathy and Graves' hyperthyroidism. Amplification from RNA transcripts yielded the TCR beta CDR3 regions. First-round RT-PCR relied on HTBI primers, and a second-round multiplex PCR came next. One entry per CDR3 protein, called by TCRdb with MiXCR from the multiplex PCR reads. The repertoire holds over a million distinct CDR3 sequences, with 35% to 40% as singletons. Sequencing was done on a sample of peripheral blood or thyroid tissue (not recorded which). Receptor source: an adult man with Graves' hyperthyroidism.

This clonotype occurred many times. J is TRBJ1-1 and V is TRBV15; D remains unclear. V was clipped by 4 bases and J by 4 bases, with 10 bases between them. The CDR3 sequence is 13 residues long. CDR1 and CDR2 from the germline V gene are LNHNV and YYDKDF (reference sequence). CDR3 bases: TGTGCCACCAGCATTGGACGCTTCACTGAAGCTTTCTTT. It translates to CATSIGRFTEAFF.

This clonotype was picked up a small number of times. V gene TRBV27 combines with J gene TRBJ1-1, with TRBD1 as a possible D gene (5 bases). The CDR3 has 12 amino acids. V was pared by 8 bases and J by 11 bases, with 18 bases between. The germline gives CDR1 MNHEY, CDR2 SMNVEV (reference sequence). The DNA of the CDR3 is TGTGCCAGCTCCCCTGGGGGGGTAGGTGCTTTCTTT. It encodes CASSPGGVGAFF.

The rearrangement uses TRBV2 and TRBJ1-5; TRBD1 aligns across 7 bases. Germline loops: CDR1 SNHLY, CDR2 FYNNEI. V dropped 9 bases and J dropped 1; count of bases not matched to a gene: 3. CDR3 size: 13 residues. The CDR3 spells CARGTESNQPQHF. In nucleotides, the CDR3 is TGTGCCAGGGGGACAGAAAGCAATCAGCCCCAGCATTTT. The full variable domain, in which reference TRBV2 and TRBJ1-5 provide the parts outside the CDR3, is EPEVTQTPSHQVTQMGQEVILRCVPISNHLYFYWYRQILGQKVEFLVSFYNNEISEKSEIFDDQFSVERPDGSNFTLKIRSTKLEDSAMYFCARGTESNQPQHFGDGTRLSIL.

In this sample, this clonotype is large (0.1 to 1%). CDR3 in DNA: TGTGCCAGCAGTGCCCCCTACGAGCAGTACTTC. This sequence encodes CASSAPYEQYF. This rearrangement joins TRBV28 to TRBJ2-7; D gene ambiguous. Trimming removed 5 bases at V and 2 bases at J, with 4 bases between. The CDR3 length is 11 residues. In germline, CDR1 is MDHEN, CDR2 SYDVKM.

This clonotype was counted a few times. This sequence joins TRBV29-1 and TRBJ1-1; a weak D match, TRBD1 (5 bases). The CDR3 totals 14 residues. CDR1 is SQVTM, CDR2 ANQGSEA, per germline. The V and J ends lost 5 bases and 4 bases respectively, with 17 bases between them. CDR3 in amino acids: CSVPGTGGTTEAFF. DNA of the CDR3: TGCAGCGTTCCCGGGACGGGCGGTACCACTGAAGCTTTCTTT.

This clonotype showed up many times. CDR3: CASSLGGQNLNYGYTF. The CDR3 region has the DNA TGTGCCAGCAGCCTAGGAGGACAGAACCTTAACTATGGCTACACCTTC. This rearrangement joins TRBV14 to TRBJ1-2; a possible D gene is TRBD1 (6 bases). CDR1 is SGHDN, CDR2 FVKESK, per germline. V lost 4 bases to trimming and J lost 1 base, with 16 bases between them. The CDR3 consists of 16 residues.

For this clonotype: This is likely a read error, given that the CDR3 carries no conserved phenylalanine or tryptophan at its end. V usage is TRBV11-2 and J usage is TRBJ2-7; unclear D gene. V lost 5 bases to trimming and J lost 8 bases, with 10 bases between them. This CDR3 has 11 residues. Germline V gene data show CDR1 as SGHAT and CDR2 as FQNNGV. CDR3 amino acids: CASSTIGQQYL. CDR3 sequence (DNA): TGTGCCAGCAGCACAATCGGTCAGCAGTACCTC.

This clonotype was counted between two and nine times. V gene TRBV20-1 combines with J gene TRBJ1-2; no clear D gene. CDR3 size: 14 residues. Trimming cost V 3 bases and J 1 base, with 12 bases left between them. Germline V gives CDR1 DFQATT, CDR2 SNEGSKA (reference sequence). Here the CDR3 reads CSASSGNLNYGYTF. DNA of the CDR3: TGCAGTGCTAGTTCTGGGAACCTTAACTATGGCTACACCTTC.

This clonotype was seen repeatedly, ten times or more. The CDR3 sequence: CASSALGPQHF. Written as DNA, the CDR3 is TGTGCCAGCAGCGCCCTCGGCCCCCAGCATTTT. The J gene is TRBJ1-5, the V gene TRBV5-8, with D uncertain. Deletions cut 4 bases from V and 10 bases from J, with 9 bases between. CDR1 and CDR2 from the germline V gene are SGHTS and YDEGEE. This CDR3 comprises 11 residues.

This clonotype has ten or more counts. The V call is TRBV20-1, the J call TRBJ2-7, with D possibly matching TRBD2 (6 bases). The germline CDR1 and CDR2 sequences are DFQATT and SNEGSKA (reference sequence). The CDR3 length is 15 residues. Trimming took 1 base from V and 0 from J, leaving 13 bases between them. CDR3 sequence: CSARVAAPSSYEQYF. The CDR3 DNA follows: TGCAGTGCTAGAGTAGCGGCTCCGAGCTCCTACGAGCAGTACTTC.

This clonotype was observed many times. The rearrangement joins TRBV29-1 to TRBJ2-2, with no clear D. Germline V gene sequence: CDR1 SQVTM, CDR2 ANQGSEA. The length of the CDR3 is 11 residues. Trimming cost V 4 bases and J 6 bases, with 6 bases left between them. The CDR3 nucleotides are TGCAGCGTTGGGTCCCCCGGGGAGCTGTTTTTT. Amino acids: CSVGSPGELFF.

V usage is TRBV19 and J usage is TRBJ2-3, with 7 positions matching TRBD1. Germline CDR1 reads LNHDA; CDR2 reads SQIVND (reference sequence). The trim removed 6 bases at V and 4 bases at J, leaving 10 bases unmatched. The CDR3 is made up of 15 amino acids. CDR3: CASSRDRDAADTQYF. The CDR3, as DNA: TGTGCCAGTAGCCGAGACAGGGACGCCGCAGATACGCAGTATTTT.